Presented here are 28 T cell receptor beta chains from one specimen sequenced in a study of T cell changes during pregnancy in multiple sclerosis. The protocol was immunoSEQ multiplex PCR, while the TCRdb copy is restricted to in-frame clones and leaves out a portion. This sample carries about 48,000 clones, 88% of them seen once, and the ten largest clones take roughly 1.2%. The material sequenced was CD4+ T cells from peripheral blood mononuclear cells, taken in the second trimester of pregnancy. The receptors originated from a female donor with multiple sclerosis, enrolled in a pregnancy study.

This clone is a singleton in its sample. V is TRBV5-6 and J is TRBJ1-2; D gene ambiguous. The CDR3 is 14 residues long. Deletions cut 4 bases from V and 8 bases from J, with 18 bases between. Germline CDR1 SGHDT, CDR2 YYEEEE. CDR3 nucleotides: TGTGCCAGCAGCCCACGGGTCCTAGCGGCGGGCTACACCTTC. Encoded protein: CASSPRVLAAGYTF.

Comment on this clone: The DNA is omitted, as the CDR3 cannot be located on it reliably, and the CDR3 follows TCRdb's listing. J is TRBJ1-2 and V is TRBV10-3; the DNA was not used to check the table's D call, TRBD1. Germline CDR1 ENHRY, CDR2 SYGVKD. The CDR3 totals 13 residues, both ends included. The chain's CDR3 is CAISEWGQGSPLF.

The V and J genes are TRBV30 and TRBJ1-6, with 8 bases matching TRBD1. The CDR3 has 16 amino acids. The junction had 11 bases not matched to a gene; V was cut back by 0 bases and J by 10 bases. The V gene's germline CDR1 is GTSNPN and CDR2 SVGIG (reference sequence). Written as DNA, the CDR3 is TGTGCCTGGAGTGTCGAGGGACAGGTAGTGGGGTCACCCCTCCACTTT. Encoded protein: CAWSVEGQVVGSPLHF. The variable domain in full, completed from reference TRBV30 and TRBJ1-6, reads SQTIHQWPATLVQPVGSPLSLECTVEGTSNPNLYWYRQAAGRGLQLLFYSVGIGQISSEVPQNLSASRPQDRQFILSSKKLLLSDSGFYLCAWSVEGQVVGSPLHFGNGTRLTVT.

The chain uses TRBV7-2 and TRBJ2-5, with a possible D match to TRBD2 (6 bases). Germline CDR1 is SGHTA and CDR2 is FQGNSA. CDR3 length: 15 amino acids. The V gene lost 5 bases and the J gene lost 1 base, with 14 bases spanning the gap. This chain's CDR3 is CASSLESGPQETQYF. In DNA form, the CDR3 reads TGTGCCAGCAGCCTAGAGAGCGGGCCCCAAGAGACCCAGTACTTC.

The chain uses TRBV2 and TRBJ2-5, with a weak D call TRBD2 (5 bases). The V and J ends lost 5 bases and 3 bases respectively, with 16 bases between them. Germline lookup yields CDR1 SNHLY and CDR2 FYNNEI. CDR3 length equals 15 residues. CDR3 sequence: CASSTRTGMKETQYF. The CDR3 coding sequence is TGTGCCAGCAGTACTAGGACGGGAATGAAAGAGACCCAGTACTTC.

The gene calls are TRBV6-5 and TRBJ1-2; tentatively, D is TRBD1 (6 bases). This CDR3 is built from 15 residues. Germline CDR1 is MNHEY and CDR2 is SVGAGI. With 0 bases removed from V and 2 bases from J, the gap between germline ends came to 10 bases. The CDR3 nucleotides are TGTGCCAGCAGTTACTCGACTGGACAGAACTATGGCTACACCTTC. Its protein is CASSYSTGQNYGYTF.

The chain carries TRBV11-1 and TRBJ2-1; the match to TRBD1 covers 9 bases. The CDR3 is 14 amino acids. V lost 5 bases and J lost 15; bases outside the gene matches: 14. The V gene's germline CDR1 is SGHAT and CDR2 FQDESV (reference sequence). CDR3 DNA sequence: TGTGCCAGCAGCCCGGGACAGGGATCACTCATTTCGTTCTTC. It translates to CASSPGQGSLISFF.

The chain combines TRBV5-1 with TRBJ2-7, with D perhaps matching TRBD2 (5 bases). Germline lookup yields CDR1 SGHRS and CDR2 YFSETQ. The ends were cut back, 1 base at V and 3 bases at J, with 11 bases in the middle. This CDR3 has 14 amino acids. The CDR3, as DNA: TGCGCCAGCAGCTTGACTAGTTTTAACTACGAGCAGTACTTC. This encodes CASSLTSFNYEQYF.

The chain is built from TRBV7-6 and TRBJ2-1; 11 bases map to TRBD2. V shed 2 bases, J shed 0 bases, and the junction held 15 bases outside the gene matches. Germline lookup yields CDR1 SGHVS and CDR2 FNYEAQ. This CDR3 region has 21 residues. This chain's CDR3 is CASSLPRGTSGQLSSYNEQFF. CDR3 nucleotides: TGTGCCAGCAGCTTACCCCGCGGGACTAGCGGCCAACTGAGCTCCTACAATGAGCAGTTCTTC.

The genes are TRBV18 and TRBJ2-4; 7 bases map to TRBD2. CDR1 is KGHSH, CDR2 LQKENI, per germline. The CDR3 spans 13 residues. Losses at the gene ends were 3 bases for V and 11 bases for J; bases not matched to a gene: 7. CDR3 sequence (DNA): TGTGCCAGCTCACCGGCAGCGGGAAGGGTTCAGTACTTC. It encodes CASSPAAGRVQYF.

This chain connects TRBV18 to TRBJ2-7, with TRBD1 as a possible D gene (6 bases). Germline CDR1 and CDR2: KGHSH and LQKENI. Trimming took 4 bases from V and 7 from J, leaving 20 bases between them. This CDR3 comprises 15 residues. The CDR3 protein is CASSLRTVPFVEQYF. DNA for the CDR3: TGTGCCAGCTCACTTAGGACAGTTCCTTTTGTGGAGCAGTACTTC.

The chain employs TRBV5-4 and TRBJ2-7, with 13 nucleotides matching TRBD2. Germline V lookup: CDR1 SGHNT, CDR2 YYREEE (reference sequence). This CDR3 is built from 15 residues. J gave up 3 bases and V 4 bases, and 4 bases lay outside the gene matches. The CDR3 sequence is CASSTWTSGSYEQYF. The CDR3 DNA sequence: TGTGCCAGCAGCACATGGACTAGCGGGAGCTACGAGCAGTACTTC.

This clone was detected only a few times. The chain links TRBV10-3 to TRBJ1-2; D may be TRBD1 (5 bases). V was shortened by 4 bases and J by 8 bases, with 14 bases between the two germline ends. The CDR3 spans 13 residues. Germline-derived CDR1 and CDR2 are ENHRY and SYGVKD. The CDR3 sequence: CAISGVTEAGYTF. CDR3 in DNA: TGTGCCATCAGTGGAGTGACAGAGGCCGGCTACACCTTC.

This clone was counted between two and nine times. V gene TRBV5-6 combines with J gene TRBJ1-2; D unresolved. The CDR3 totals 14 residues. The V end was cut by 0 bases, the J end by 8 bases, with 14 bases between. Germline CDR1 SGHDT, CDR2 YYEEEE. The CDR3 nucleotides read TGTGCCAGCAGCTTGGAGATGGGAGGGAGAGGCTACACCTTC. As protein: CASSLEMGGRGYTF.

The chain couples TRBV5-4 to TRBJ1-1; D is undetermined. Germline-derived CDR1 and CDR2 are SGHNT and YYREEE (reference sequence). CDR3 size: 16 residues. Trimming shortened V by 4 bases and J by 5 bases, and 21 bases separated the two germline ends. The CDR3 here is CASSPRISGIGTEAFF. CDR3 nucleotide sequence: TGTGCCAGCAGCCCTAGGATTTCGGGAATCGGGACTGAAGCTTTCTTT.

The chain has TRBV30 and TRBJ2-1, with D possibly being TRBD2 (5 bases). There are 15 residues in the CDR3. The V end lost 0 bases, the J end lost 4 bases, and 13 bases lay between the germline ends. CDR1 GTSNPN and CDR2 SVGIG come from the germline V gene (reference sequence). The CDR3 here is CAWSVRGSVYNEQFF. CDR3 coding DNA: TGTGCCTGGAGTGTACGTGGGAGCGTATACAATGAGCAGTTCTTC. Full variable domain (outside the CDR3, taken from reference TRBV30 and TRBJ2-1): SQTIHQWPATLVQPVGSPLSLECTVEGTSNPNLYWYRQAAGRGLQLLFYSVGIGQISSEVPQNLSASRPQDRQFILSSKKLLLSDSGFYLCAWSVRGSVYNEQFFGPGTRLTVL.

V is TRBV7-3 and J is TRBJ2-3; 9 bases are a match to TRBD2. The germline V gene has CDR1 SGHTA and CDR2 FQGTGA. The V and J ends lost 1 base and 0 bases, in that order; junction bases with no gene match: 2. The CDR3 runs to 16 residues. The CDR3 nucleotides are TGTGCCAGCAGCTTAAGAGCGGGAGGTAGCACAGATACGCAGTATTTT. Translation gives CASSLRAGGSTDTQYF.

V usage is TRBV4-3 and J usage is TRBJ2-1; D unresolved. This CDR3 has 14 residues. Germline CDR1 is LGHNA and CDR2 is YSLEER. Trimming cost V 0 bases and J 6 bases, with 9 bases left between them. The CDR3 DNA follows: TGCGCCAGCAGCCAAGATCTTAAGAGCAATGAGCAGTTCTTC. It yields the protein CASSQDLKSNEQFF.

The rearrangement links TRBV18 to TRBJ1-1, with 7 bases identical to TRBD1. The CDR3 spans 16 residues. V lost 2 bases, J lost 0 bases, and 6 bases stayed unmatched. CDR1 and CDR2 from the germline V gene are KGHSH and LQKENI. The CDR3 loop is CASSPNDQGVNTEAFF. CDR3 nucleotide sequence: TGTGCCAGCTCACCAAACGATCAGGGGGTGAACACTGAAGCTTTCTTT.

This clone came up a few times. The chain combines TRBV9 with TRBJ2-5; 11 nucleotides align to TRBD1. Unmatched junction bases numbered 1, after V lost 3 bases and J lost 0 bases. This CDR3 is 15 amino acids long. In germline, CDR1 is SGDLS, CDR2 YYNGEE. The CDR3 DNA sequence: TGTGCCAGCAGCGCGGGACAGGGGGACCAAGAGACCCAGTACTTC. Its protein product is CASSAGQGDQETQYF. The variable domain in full, completed from reference TRBV9 and TRBJ2-5, reads DSGVTQTPKHLITATGQRVTLRCSPRSGDLSVYWYQQSLDQGLQFLIQYYNGEERAKGNILERFSAQQFPDLHSELNLSSLELGDSALYFCASSAGQGDQETQYFGPGTRLLVL.

The rearrangement joins TRBV2 to TRBJ2-3; D uncertain. V dropped 4 bases and J dropped 6 bases, with 17 bases sitting between them. CDR3 length equals 15 residues. Germline CDR1 reads SNHLY; CDR2 reads FYNNEI. The CDR3 DNA sequence: TGTGCCAGCAGTGGGATTAGCCCAACCTCCGATACGCAGTATTTT. Its protein is CASSGISPTSDTQYF.

V gene TRBV5-6 combines with J gene TRBJ2-7, with unresolved D. The CDR3 is 11 amino acids. Germline-derived CDR1 and CDR2 are SGHDT and YYEEEE. With 4 bases removed from V and 1 base from J, the gap between germline ends came to 3 bases. Here the CDR3 reads CASSRSYEQYF. CDR3 nucleotides: TGTGCCAGCAGCCGGTCCTACGAGCAGTACTTC.

A few counts support this clone. V gene TRBV2 combines with J gene TRBJ2-7; D ambiguous. Trimming removed 5 bases from V and 4 bases from J, with 15 bases in between. Germline assignment: CDR1 SNHLY and CDR2 FYNNEI. The CDR3 extends over 14 amino acids. CDR3 loop: CASSLGPYQYEQYF. The CDR3 DNA reads as TGTGCCAGCAGTTTGGGCCCGTACCAATACGAGCAGTACTTC.

The CDR3 loop is CASSLDSEKLFF. For the CDR3, the DNA is TGTGCCAGCAGCCTGGACAGTGAAAAACTGTTTTTT. V and J are TRBV7-2 and TRBJ1-4; D might be TRBD1 (6 bases). Trimming removed 5 bases from V and 7 bases from J, with 8 bases in between. Germline loops: CDR1 SGHTA, CDR2 FQGNSA. The CDR3 is 12 residues long.

V and J are TRBV11-3 and TRBJ2-5; tentatively, D is TRBD2 (5 bases). The CDR3 loop spans 14 amino acids. Per the germline V gene, CDR1 is SGHNT and CDR2 is YENEEA. Trimming removed 5 bases from V and 5 bases from J, with 15 bases in between. This CDR3 is CASSPMAGSETQYF. In DNA form, the CDR3 reads TGTGCCAGCAGCCCCATGGCGGGTTCGGAGACCCAGTACTTC.

The chain uses TRBV5-5 and TRBJ1-2; 8 bases agree with TRBD1. The CDR3 is made up of 16 amino acids. Trimming at V came to 4 bases and at J to 8 bases, leaving 16 bases not matched to a gene. CDR1 is SGHKS and CDR2 is YYEKEE in the germline V gene (reference sequence). CDR3 nucleotides: TGTGCCAGCAGCGCATCTCAGGGGGCAACGGTAGGGGGCTACACCTTC. Amino acids: CASSASQGATVGGYTF.

A remark on this clone: Relative to the germline gene, one junction end is altered; a read error may explain this. The chain links TRBV29-1 to TRBJ2-3; TRBD1 agrees at 9 bases. The CDR3 runs to 14 residues. Germline V lookup: CDR1 SQVTM, CDR2 ANQGSEA. For the CDR3, the DNA is TGCAGCGTCGAAGCACAGGGGGCAGCAGATACGCAGTATTTT. Its protein product is CSVEAQGAADTQYF.

The chain recombines TRBV4-2 with TRBJ2-5; TRBD2 is a possible D gene (5 bases). V lost 0 bases and J lost 7, with 36 bases in between. The CDR3 loop spans 22 amino acids. Germline V gene data show CDR1 as LGHNA and CDR2 as YNFKEQ. This CDR3 reads CASSQDIRAAGLAPQPRATQYF. CDR3 bases: TGTGCCAGCAGCCAAGATATTAGGGCGGCTGGGCTAGCCCCCCAACCAAGAGCGACCCAGTACTTC.